This T cell receptor beta chain was identified during a study of cytomegalovirus exposure and HLA in healthy donors. Study information: Researchers previously reported finding 90 million to 130 million unique TCR beta sequences from roughly 180 million T cells. Whole-study results and caveats: Earlier analysis yielded a pattern in which most TCR beta V segments were productive about 90% or about 30% of the time. Later examination showed HLA-associated TCR beta chains had greater clonal expansion than equally common others.

The PCR made use of 60 Vbeta and 13 Jbeta primers. Only in-frame clones appear in the TCRdb table, and some are missing; sequencing was by immunoSEQ multiplex PCR. The sample contains about 100,000 clones, roughly 80% of which appear only once. With respect to this clone: Its antigen remains unknown.

CDR1 and CDR2 (germline): SGHTA, FQGNSA. Trimming took off 1 base at V and 3 bases at J, with 4 bases between the two ends. The length of the CDR3 is 13 residues. This chain connects TRBV7-2 to TRBJ1-5; D remains unclear. The receptor was isolated from a man in his forties in good health and CMV-seronegative. The sample comprised PBMCs. The CDR3 DNA sequence: TGTGCCAGCAGCTTAGGCTACAATCAGCCCCAGCATTTT. It is translated as CASSLGYNQPQHF.